Listed below are T cell receptor beta chains from one sample, sequenced in a study of cytotoxic CD8 clonotypes in ibrutinib-treated CLL. This table comes from immunoSEQ multiplex PCR, and its TCRdb copy is limited to in-frame clones, with some not included. The data hold approximately 90,000 clones, with approximately 77% observed a single time. The input for sequencing was PBMCs, taken after 24 months of ibrutinib treatment. These receptors all come from a human donor with chronic lymphocytic leukemia. Each CDR3 is given with its conserved first and last residue. A D gene is named only where the DNA matches it firmly. Clone size is given for some rows only: seen once, a few or many times, or a class if the clone is expanded.

J gene,clone size,CDR3 length,V gene,D gene,CDR3 protein,CDR3 DNA
TRBJ2-7,once,16,TRBV27,-,CASSLSEQSSSYEQYF,TGTGCCAGCAGTTTATCTGAACAGAGCAGCTCCTACGAGCAGTACTTC
TRBJ2-2,-,14,TRBV5-1,-,CASSFDGRTGELFF,TGCGCCAGCAGCTTCGACGGTAGAACCGGGGAGCTGTTTTTT
TRBJ2-1,few,16,TRBV30,TRBD2,CAWRLAGGSSYNEQFF,TGTGCCTGGAGGCTAGCGGGGGGGAGCTCCTACAATGAGCAGTTCTTC
TRBJ2-1,-,15,TRBV5-1,TRBD2,CASSLVSGGAHEQFF,TGCGCCAGCAGCTTGGTTAGCGGGGGGGCCCATGAGCAGTTCTTC
TRBJ2-7,-,11,TRBV7-9,-,CASSPGLEQYF,TGTGCCAGCAGCCCCGGCCTCGAGCAGTACTTC
TRBJ1-4,few,12,TRBV28,-,CASSFSEGKLFF,TGTGCCAGCAGCTTCTCGGAGGGAAAACTGTTTTTT
TRBJ2-1,-,15,TRBV7-8,TRBD2,CASSPTSGRVAEQFF,TGTGCCAGCAGCCCGACTAGCGGGAGGGTGGCTGAGCAGTTCTTC
TRBJ2-7,-,13,TRBV29-1,-,CSVALKPRYEQYF,TGCAGCGTTGCTTTGAAGCCGAGGTACGAGCAGTACTTC
TRBJ2-1,-,17,TRBV9,TRBD1,CASSVDDRGRVYNEQFF,TGTGCCAGCAGCGTAGATGACAGGGGAAGGGTCTACAATGAGCAGTTCTTC
TRBJ2-7,-,15,TRBV2,-,CASSGIQVLSYEQYF,TGTGCCAGCAGTGGCATACAAGTTCTCTCCTACGAGCAGTACTTC
TRBJ2-7,-,14,TRBV7-9,-,CASAPSTSSYEQYF,TGTGCCAGCGCCCCCAGCACTAGCTCCTACGAGCAGTACTTC
TRBJ2-1,-,15,TRBV6-1,-,CASSTPGRSYNEQFF,TGTGCCAGCAGTACCCCAGGGAGGAGCTACAATGAGCAGTTCTTC
TRBJ2-1,-,12,TRBV18,-,CASSRDRNEQFF,TGTGCCAGCTCACGAGACAGAAATGAGCAGTTCTTC
TRBJ2-1,-,12,TRBV18,-,CASSPGNNEQFF,TGTGCCAGCTCACCAGGGAACAATGAGCAGTTCTTC
TRBJ1-3,many,15,TRBV5-4,TRBD1,CASSPEGTAGNTIYF,TGTGCCAGCAGCCCAGAGGGGACAGCTGGAAACACCATATATTTT
TRBJ2-7,few,13,TRBV5-1,TRBD1,CASSRGTGNLQYF,TGCGCCAGCAGTCGCGGGACAGGGAACTTACAGTACTTC
TRBJ2-2,-,19,TRBV9,TRBD1,CASSPRSGGAWTYTGELFF,TGTGCCAGCAGCCCCCGGTCAGGGGGCGCGTGGACCTACACCGGGGAGCTGTTTTTT
TRBJ2-7,-,13,TRBV29-1,TRBD1,CSVERQGVGEQYF,TGCAGCGTTGAACGGCAGGGGGTTGGAGAGCAGTACTTC
TRBJ2-7,-,11,TRBV20-1,TRBD2,CSAGLASEQYF,TGCAGTGCTGGACTAGCATCTGAGCAGTACTTC
TRBJ1-4,-,14,TRBV2,TRBD1,CASSWDRGDEKLFF,TGTGCCAGCAGTTGGGACAGGGGGGATGAAAAACTGTTTTTT
TRBJ2-1,-,14,TRBV9,-,CASSVAVQVHEQFF,TGTGCCAGCAGCGTAGCAGTGCAGGTTCATGAGCAGTTCTTC
TRBJ2-6,-,18,TRBV29-1,-,CSVVGSLMGSSGANVLTF,TGCAGCGTTGTTGGCAGCTTGATGGGCTCCTCTGGGGCCAACGTCCTGACTTTC
TRBJ2-3,-,20,TRBV27,TRBD2,CASSLATVGRGGRAPDTQYF,TGTGCCAGCAGTTTAGCTACCGTGGGGCGAGGCGGGAGGGCTCCAGATACGCAGTATTTT
TRBJ2-7,-,13,TRBV27,TRBD2,CASRGAGEYEQYF,TGTGCCAGCCGTGGAGCGGGAGAGTACGAGCAGTACTTC
TRBJ2-5,-,14,TRBV7-8,-,CASSLGVRGETQYF,TGTGCCAGCAGCTTAGGGGTTAGGGGGGAGACCCAGTACTTC
TRBJ2-2,-,18,TRBV9,-,CASTPRDTKTVGTGELFF,TGTGCCAGCACCCCACGGGACACAAAAACGGTTGGCACCGGGGAGCTGTTTTTT
TRBJ2-1,-,15,TRBV5-1,TRBD1,CASSLGTGGYNEQFF,TGCGCCAGCAGCTTGGGGACAGGGGGTTACAATGAGCAGTTCTTC
TRBJ2-3,-,11,TRBV2,-,CASTVRDTQYF,TGTGCCAGCACCGTTAGGGATACGCAGTATTTT
TRBJ1-1,-,11,TRBV9,-,CASSEGSEAFF,TGTGCCAGCAGCGAGGGCTCTGAAGCTTTCTTT
TRBJ2-1,many,12,TRBV19,-,CASSMRDNEQFF,TGTGCCAGTAGTATGAGAGACAATGAGCAGTTCTTC
TRBJ1-4,few,13,TRBV7-6,-,CASTPVPGAKLFF,TGTGCCAGCACTCCCGTGCCAGGGGCAAAACTGTTTTTT
TRBJ1-4,-,16,TRBV4-3,-,CASSRGGDIGYEKLFF,TGCGCCAGCAGCCGGGGAGGGGACATCGGATATGAAAAACTGTTTTTT
TRBJ1-5,few,17,TRBV21-1,-,CASSGRWGVNSNQPQHF,TGTGCCAGCAGCGGTCGATGGGGGGTAAATAGCAATCAGCCCCAGCATTTT
TRBJ1-4,once,15,TRBV9,TRBD1,CASSANRGPREKLFF,TGTGCCAGCAGCGCCAACAGGGGCCCCAGAGAAAAACTGTTTTTT
TRBJ1-4,-,14,TRBV4-1,TRBD1,CASSLGGKTEKLFF,TGCGCCAGCAGCCTAGGGGGCAAGACTGAAAAACTGTTTTTT
TRBJ1-4,-,16,TRBV7-9,-,CASSLAGAGTNEKLFF,TGTGCCAGCAGCTTAGCAGGGGCCGGAACTAATGAAAAACTGTTTTTT
TRBJ1-4,-,16,TRBV5-1,TRBD1,CASSSQGQGGGEKLFF,TGCGCCAGCAGCTCGCAAGGACAGGGCGGAGGGGAAAAACTGTTTTTT
TRBJ2-3,once,19,TRBV5-1,TRBD2,CASSLGLAGGPSGTDTQYF,TGCGCCAGCAGCCTTGGACTAGCGGGGGGACCATCCGGCACAGATACGCAGTATTTT
TRBJ1-3,-,14,TRBV5-1,-,CASRSTLGGNTIYF,TGCGCCAGCAGGAGCACCCTGGGTGGAAACACCATATATTTT
TRBJ2-2,-,16,TRBV7-3,TRBD2,CASSPQRGGTTGELFF,TGTGCCAGCAGCCCCCAACGGGGGGGCACAACCGGGGAGCTGTTTTTT
TRBJ2-1,few,13,TRBV7-6,-,CASSRISYNEQFF,TGTGCCAGCAGCCGAATCTCCTACAATGAGCAGTTCTTC
TRBJ1-5,-,13,TRBV19,-,CASRQLEGQPQHF,TGTGCCAGTAGACAGCTGGAAGGTCAGCCCCAGCATTTT
TRBJ2-3,-,15,TRBV6-4,TRBD2,CASSPYAGGFDTQYF,TGTGCCAGCAGCCCCTACGCGGGAGGATTCGATACGCAGTATTTT
TRBJ1-6,-,15,TRBV7-2,-,CASSPPRGGPSPLHF,TGTGCCAGCAGCCCCCCCCGGGGGGGGCCTTCACCCCTCCACTTT
TRBJ1-1,-,15,TRBV6-4,TRBD1,CASRTGRGRDTEAFF,TGTGCCAGCAGAACGGGCAGGGGGCGGGACACTGAAGCTTTCTTT
TRBJ2-7,-,14,TRBV30,-,CAWNIEGSSYEQYF,TGTGCCTGGAACATCGAGGGGAGCTCCTACGAGCAGTACTTC
TRBJ2-7,-,14,TRBV5-4,-,CASSLAGHSYEQYF,TGTGCCAGCAGCTTGGCGGGACACTCCTACGAGCAGTACTTC
TRBJ1-6,-,17,TRBV4-3,TRBD1,CASSPDRVISYNSPLHF,TGCGCCAGCAGCCCCGACAGGGTGATATCCTATAATTCACCCCTCCACTTT
TRBJ2-3,-,17,TRBV5-1,TRBD2,CASSLGFGGRSGDTQYF,TGCGCCAGCAGCTTGGGTTTCGGCGGGAGATCTGGGGATACGCAGTATTTT
TRBJ1-5,-,16,TRBV19,-,CASSISGLQSNQPQHF,TGTGCCAGTAGTATCTCGGGACTGCAGAGCAATCAGCCCCAGCATTTT
TRBJ1-1,-,18,TRBV27,-,CASSLTPGGLIGNTEAFF,TGTGCCAGCAGCCTTACTCCTGGGGGATTGATTGGGAACACTGAAGCTTTCTTT
TRBJ2-1,-,17,TRBV16,TRBD2,CASSPLAGGPQYNEQFF,TGTGCCAGCAGCCCGTTAGCGGGAGGCCCACAATACAATGAGCAGTTCTTC
TRBJ1-1,-,15,TRBV5-4,-,CASSPDSRRNTEAFF,TGTGCCAGCAGCCCTGACTCAAGGAGGAACACTGAAGCTTTCTTT
TRBJ2-7,-,13,TRBV7-2,-,CASSPGGVYEQYF,TGTGCCAGCAGCCCCGGGGGAGTTTACGAGCAGTACTTC
TRBJ2-1,-,13,TRBV9,-,CASSVRGYNEQFF,TGTGCCAGCAGCGTTCGCGGCTACAATGAGCAGTTCTTC
TRBJ2-7,once,13,TRBV4-2,-,CASSQIARVEQYF,TGTGCCAGCAGCCAAATAGCCAGGGTCGAGCAGTACTTC